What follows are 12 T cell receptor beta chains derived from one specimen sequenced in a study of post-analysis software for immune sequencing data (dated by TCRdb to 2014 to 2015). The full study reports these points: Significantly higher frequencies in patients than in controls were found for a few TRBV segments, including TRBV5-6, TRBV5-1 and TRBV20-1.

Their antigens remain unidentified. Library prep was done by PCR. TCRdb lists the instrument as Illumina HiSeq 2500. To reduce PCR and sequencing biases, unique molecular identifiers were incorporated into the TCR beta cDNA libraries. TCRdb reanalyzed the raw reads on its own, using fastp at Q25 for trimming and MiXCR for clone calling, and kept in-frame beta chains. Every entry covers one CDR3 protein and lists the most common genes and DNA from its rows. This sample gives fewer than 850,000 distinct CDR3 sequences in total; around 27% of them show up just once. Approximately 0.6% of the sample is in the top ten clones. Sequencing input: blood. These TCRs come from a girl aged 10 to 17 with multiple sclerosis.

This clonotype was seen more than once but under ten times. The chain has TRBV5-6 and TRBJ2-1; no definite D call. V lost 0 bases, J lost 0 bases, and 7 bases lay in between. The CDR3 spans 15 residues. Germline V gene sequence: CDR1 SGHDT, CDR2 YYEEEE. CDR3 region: CASSLDSHSYNEQFF. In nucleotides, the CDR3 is TGTGCCAGCAGCTTGGATAGCCACTCCTACAATGAGCAGTTCTTC.

The CDR3 DNA reads TGTGCCAGCAGTGAGGCAGCCAGGAACACTGAAGCTTTCTTT. Amino acids: CASSEAARNTEAFF. The chain uses TRBV2 and TRBJ1-1; unclear D gene. The CDR3 spans 14 residues. Trimming took 3 bases from V and 1 from J, leaving 9 bases between them. The germline CDR1 and CDR2 sequences are SNHLY and FYNNEI.

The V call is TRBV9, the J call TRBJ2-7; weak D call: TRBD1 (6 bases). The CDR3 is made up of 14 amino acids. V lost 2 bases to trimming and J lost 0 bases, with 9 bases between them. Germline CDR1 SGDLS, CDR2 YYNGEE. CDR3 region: CASSVTGFSYEQYF. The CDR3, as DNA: TGTGCCAGCAGCGTGACAGGTTTCTCCTACGAGCAGTACTTC.

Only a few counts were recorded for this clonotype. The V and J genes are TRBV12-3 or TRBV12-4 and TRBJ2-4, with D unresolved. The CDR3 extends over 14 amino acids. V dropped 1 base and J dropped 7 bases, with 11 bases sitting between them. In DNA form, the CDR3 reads TGTGCCAGCAGTTTAGACAGCCCAGAGAACATTCAGTACTTC. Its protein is CASSLDSPENIQYF.

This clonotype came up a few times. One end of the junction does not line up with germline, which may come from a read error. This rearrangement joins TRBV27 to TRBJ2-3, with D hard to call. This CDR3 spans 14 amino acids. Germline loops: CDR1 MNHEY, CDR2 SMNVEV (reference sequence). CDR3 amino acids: CASSLFPSGDTQYF. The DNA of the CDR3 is TGTGCCAGCAGCTTATTCCCCTCCGGAGATACGCAGTATTTT.

The CDR3 DNA follows: TGTGCCAGCAGTGAAGGGGCTCTAGCGGGAGTGGGAGGGGAGCAGTTCTTC. This gives the protein CASSEGALAGVGGEQFF. This sequence joins TRBV2 and TRBJ2-1, with TRBD2 matching 10 bases. This CDR3 has 17 residues. Germline loops: CDR1 SNHLY, CDR2 FYNNEI. Trimming removed 1 base from V and 10 bases from J; junction bases left unmatched: 13. The variable domain in full, completed from reference TRBV2 and TRBJ2-1, reads EPEVTQTPSHQVTQMGQEVILRCVPISNHLYFYWYRQILGQKVEFLVSFYNNEISEKSEIFDDQFSVERPDGSNFTLKIRSTKLEDSAMYFCASSEGALAGVGGEQFFGPGTRLTVL.

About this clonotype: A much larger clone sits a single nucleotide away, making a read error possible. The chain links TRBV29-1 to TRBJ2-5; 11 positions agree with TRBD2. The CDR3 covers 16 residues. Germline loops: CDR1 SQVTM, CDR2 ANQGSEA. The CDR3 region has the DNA TGCGGCGTGAAGATTCGTGGGACTAGCGGACGAGAGACCCAGTACTTC. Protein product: CGVKIRGTSGRETQYF.

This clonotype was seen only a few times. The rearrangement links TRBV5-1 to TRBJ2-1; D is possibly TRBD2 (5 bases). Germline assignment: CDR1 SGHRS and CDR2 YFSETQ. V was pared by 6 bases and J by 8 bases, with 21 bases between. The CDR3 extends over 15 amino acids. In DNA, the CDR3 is TGCGCCAGCAACTCGGGGTCGTCGGGTGTGGATGAGCAGTTCTTC. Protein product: CASNSGSSGVDEQFF.

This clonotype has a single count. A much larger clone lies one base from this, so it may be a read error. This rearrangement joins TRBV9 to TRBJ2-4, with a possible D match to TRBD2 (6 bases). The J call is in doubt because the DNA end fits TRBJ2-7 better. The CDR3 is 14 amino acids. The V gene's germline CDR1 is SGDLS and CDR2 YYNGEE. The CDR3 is CASSVAGASCEQYF. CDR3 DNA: TGTGCCAGCAGCGTAGCGGGAGCCTCCTGCGAGCAGTACTTC.

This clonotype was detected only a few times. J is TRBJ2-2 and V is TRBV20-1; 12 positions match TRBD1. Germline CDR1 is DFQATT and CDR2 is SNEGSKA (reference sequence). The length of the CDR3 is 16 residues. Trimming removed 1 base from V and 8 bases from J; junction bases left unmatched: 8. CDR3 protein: CSARGPGQGALGELFF. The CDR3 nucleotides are TGCAGTGCTAGAGGCCCGGGACAGGGGGCTCTGGGGGAGCTGTTTTTT.

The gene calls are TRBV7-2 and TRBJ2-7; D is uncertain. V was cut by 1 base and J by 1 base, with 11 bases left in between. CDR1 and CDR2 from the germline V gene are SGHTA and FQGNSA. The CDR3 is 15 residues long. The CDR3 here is CASSLEYYRSYEQYF. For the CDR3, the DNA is TGTGCCAGCAGCTTAGAGTACTACCGGTCCTACGAGCAGTACTTC.

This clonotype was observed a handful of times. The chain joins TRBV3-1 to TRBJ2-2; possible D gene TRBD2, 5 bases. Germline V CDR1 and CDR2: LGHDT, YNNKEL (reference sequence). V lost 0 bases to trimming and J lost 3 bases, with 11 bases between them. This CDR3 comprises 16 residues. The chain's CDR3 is CASSQDRVGDTGELFF. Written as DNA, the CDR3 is TGTGCCAGCAGCCAAGATCGGGTCGGGGACACCGGGGAGCTGTTTTTT.